This T cell receptor (beta chain) appears in the sequencing data of a study of cytomegalovirus exposure and HLA in healthy donors. Study summary: Prior work identified under 130 million unique TCR beta sequences in about 179 million T cells. Samples from HLA-typed donors yielded about 85 million unique TCRs in an early data release.

The PCR contained 60 Vbeta and 13 Jbeta primers. The assay was immunoSEQ multiplex PCR, and TCRdb's table has in-frame clones only and misses some. The repertoire includes some 200,000 clones, roughly 80% of them detected once, and about 6% sits in the top ten. Those who donated were healthy bone marrow donors. The clonotype was recovered from a man aged 35-49 years in good health and CMV-seropositive. The sample comprised PBMCs.

The CDR3 coding sequence is TGTGCCTGGAGTAAGGACAGGGGAAATTCACCCCTCCACTTT. Residues: CAWSKDRGNSPLHF. The chain employs TRBV30 and TRBJ1-6; 9 nucleotides match TRBD1. Per the germline V gene, CDR1 is GTSNPN and CDR2 is SVGIG (reference sequence). Losses at the gene ends were 2 bases for V and 7 bases for J; bases not matched to a gene: 3. The length of the CDR3 is 14 residues. Supplemented by reference TRBV30 and TRBJ1-6, the full variable domain reads SQTIHQWPATLVQPVGSPLSLECTVEGTSNPNLYWYRQAAGRGLQLLFYSVGIGQISSEVPQNLSASRPQDRQFILSSKKLLLSDSGFYLCAWSKDRGNSPLHFGNGTRLTVT.